This paragraph reports one TCR beta chain. The antigen remains unidentified. TCRdb re-derived calls from the 5' RACE reads in MiXCR, one entry per CDR3 protein. The table includes about 620,000 distinct CDR3 sequences, approximately 18% detected once. The data were taken from a study of T-cell memory formation after mild COVID-19. Study-wide background: TCR clusters were largely donor specific.

Study-level findings and limits: Contracting CD4+ clones sat mainly in CM and EM; CD8+ in EMRA. Pre-infection memory already had some responding clones, implying cross-reactive memory joined.

Trimming left V 2 bases short and J 4 bases short, with 14 bases between. CDR1 is GTSNPN and CDR2 is SVGIG in the germline V gene (reference sequence). CDR3 length: 14 amino acids. This clonotype was obtained from an adult woman who had mild COVID-19 (a few samples of this study predate the infection). Cell type and time point are not known. Sample: PBMCs or a T cell subset sorted from them (not recorded which). The rearrangement links TRBV30 to TRBJ1-1, with D unresolved. The DNA of the CDR3 is TGTGCCTGGAGTAGGGCCATAGATGGCACTGAAGCTTTCTTT. This sequence encodes CAWSRAIDGTEAFF.